The TCR beta chain described here comes from a study of radiotherapy plus CTLA-4 blockade in lung cancer. Study outcomes and limitations: The best prediction of response reportedly came from early blood T cell clone dynamics, with interferon-beta. Clones derived from tumor TCRs expanded in blood after radiotherapy plus ipilimumab.

Assay used: immunoSEQ multiplex PCR; TCRdb lists only in-frame clones, some missing. The table has about 97,000 clones, roughly 74% seen once; the top ten hold about 3%. Deletions cut 9 bases from V and 7 bases from J, with 15 bases between. The germline gives CDR1 MDHEN, CDR2 SYDVKM. The CDR3 runs to 13 residues. Of note for this clone: What it binds is not known.

The TCR sequence derives from a human donor with non-small cell lung cancer who had a partial response to radiotherapy plus ipilimumab. Some clones in this sample may be carry-over from other donors' samples. This chain uses TRBV28 with TRBJ1-4; D may be TRBD1 (6 bases). The material sequenced was peripheral blood, taken from a patient treated with radiotherapy plus ipilimumab. The CDR3 bases are TGTGCCAGTTTACAGGGAGAGAGTGAAAAACTGTTTTTT. It yields the protein CASLQGESEKLFF.